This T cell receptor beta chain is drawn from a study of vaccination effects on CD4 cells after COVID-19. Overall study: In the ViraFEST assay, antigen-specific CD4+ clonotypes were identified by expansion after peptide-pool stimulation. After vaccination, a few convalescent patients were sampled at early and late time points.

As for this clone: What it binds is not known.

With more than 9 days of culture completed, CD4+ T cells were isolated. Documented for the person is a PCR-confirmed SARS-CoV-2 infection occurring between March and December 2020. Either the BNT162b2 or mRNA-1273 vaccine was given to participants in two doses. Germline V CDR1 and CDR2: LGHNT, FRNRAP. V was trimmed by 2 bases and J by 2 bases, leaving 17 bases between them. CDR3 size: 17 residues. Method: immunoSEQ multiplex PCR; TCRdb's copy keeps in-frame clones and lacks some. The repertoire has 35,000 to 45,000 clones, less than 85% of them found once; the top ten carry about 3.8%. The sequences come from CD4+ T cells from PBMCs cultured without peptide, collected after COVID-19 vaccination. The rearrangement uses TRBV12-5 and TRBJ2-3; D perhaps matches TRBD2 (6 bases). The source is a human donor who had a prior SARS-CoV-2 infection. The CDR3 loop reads CASGLMFTGTYTDTQYF. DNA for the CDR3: TGTGCTAGTGGTTTGATGTTTACCGGGACTTACACAGATACGCAGTATTTT.